This TCR beta chain was documented in a study of cytomegalovirus exposure and HLA in healthy donors. Study-wide results and limits: There were some V segments, including TRBV6-2 and TRBV6-3, excluded as indistinguishable. For cytomegalovirus status, the classifier reportedly gave diagnoses with high specificity and sensitivity.

Primers for the PCR totalled 60 Vbeta and 13 Jbeta. Assay used: immunoSEQ multiplex PCR; TCRdb lists only in-frame clones, some missing. The sample carries under 200,000 clones, about 80% recorded once. Trimming shortened V by 1 base and J by 0 bases, and 10 bases separated the two germline ends. CDR3 size: 15 residues. Germline CDR1 reads SGHAT; CDR2 reads FQNNGV. As concerns this clone: Its antigen is still unknown.

The receptor was derived from a woman in her forties or fifties in good health and CMV-seronegative. The chain combines TRBV11-2 with TRBJ2-7, with D possibly matching TRBD2 (5 bases). Sequences were obtained from PBMCs. For the CDR3, the DNA is TGTGCCAGCAGCTTAGGGCGCGGGCCCTCCTACGAGCAGTACTTC. It encodes CASSLGRGPSYEQYF.